This T cell receptor (beta chain) emerged from a study of blood T cell repertoires in COVID-19. Assay: immunoSEQ multiplex PCR; the TCRdb copy retains only in-frame clones and omits some. Of approximately 310,000 clones detected, approximately 83% appear once; the ten largest clones hold about 2%. The recovered donors of Cohort 3 showed two negative PCRs, clearance, or symptom resolution. The origin of this receptor is a man younger than 45 who had recovered from COVID-19. The material sequenced was PBMCs or T cells enriched from blood (not recorded which).

The CDR3 nucleotides read TGTGCCTGGAGTGTTGTCGGGATTGAAGCTTTCTTT. It translates to CAWSVVGIEAFF. This rearrangement joins TRBV30 to TRBJ1-1; D uncertain. Germline lookup yields CDR1 GTSNPN and CDR2 SVGIG (reference sequence). V gave up 0 bases and J gave up 7 bases, with 9 bases separating them. The CDR3 has 12 amino acids.